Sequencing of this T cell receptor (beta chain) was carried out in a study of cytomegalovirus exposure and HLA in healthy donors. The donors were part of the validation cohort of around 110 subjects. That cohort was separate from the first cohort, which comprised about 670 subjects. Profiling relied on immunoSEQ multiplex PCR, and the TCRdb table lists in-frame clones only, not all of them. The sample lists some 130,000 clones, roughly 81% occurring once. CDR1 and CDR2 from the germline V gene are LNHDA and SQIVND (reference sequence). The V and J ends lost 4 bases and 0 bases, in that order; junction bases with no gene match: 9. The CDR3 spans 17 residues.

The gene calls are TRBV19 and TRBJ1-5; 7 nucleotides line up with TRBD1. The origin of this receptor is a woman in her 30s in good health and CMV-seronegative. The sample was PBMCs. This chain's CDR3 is CASSKTGTATSNQPQHF. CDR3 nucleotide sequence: TGTGCCAGTAGTAAGACCGGGACAGCGACTAGCAATCAGCCCCAGCATTTT.